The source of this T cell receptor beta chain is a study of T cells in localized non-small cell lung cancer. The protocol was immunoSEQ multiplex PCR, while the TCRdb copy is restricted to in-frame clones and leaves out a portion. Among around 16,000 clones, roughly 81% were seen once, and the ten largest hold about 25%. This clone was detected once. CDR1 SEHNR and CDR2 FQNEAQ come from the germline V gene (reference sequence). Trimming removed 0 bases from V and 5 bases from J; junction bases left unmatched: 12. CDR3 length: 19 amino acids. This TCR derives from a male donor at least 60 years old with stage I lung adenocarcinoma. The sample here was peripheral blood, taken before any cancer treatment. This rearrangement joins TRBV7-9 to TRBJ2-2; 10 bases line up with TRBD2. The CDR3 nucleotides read TGTGCCAGCAGCTTAGCGTATAGCGGGAGGCTCCTGGGTACCGGGGAGCTGTTTTTT. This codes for CASSLAYSGRLLGTGELFF.